The present TCR beta chain was sequenced within a study of regulatory dendritic cells for organ transplantation. General study points: Mature dendritic cells appeared to drive more memory CD8+ clonal expansion than regulatory ones. Naive T cells showed high diversity, memory cells less, memory CD8+ least.

Turning to this clone: Antigen unknown. The same CDR3 arises from other DNA sequences in this sample as well.

The CDR3 runs 18 residues. The germline V gene encodes CDR1 MGHRA and CDR2 YSYEKL. Losses at the gene ends were 0 bases for V and 9 bases for J; bases not matched to a gene: 19. Here immunoSEQ multiplex PCR was the method, and the copy in TCRdb shows in-frame clones only, minus some. This table has some 40,000 clones, 80% to 95% appearing once. The sequence was collected from a human donor in good health. The rearrangement uses TRBV4-1 and TRBJ2-7, with TRBD2 matching 8 bases. Sample: naive CD8+ T cells from blood. The subset was: CD45RA+ naive T cells. CDR3 amino acids: CASSQEPVVAGPLRGQYF. The CDR3 nucleotides are TGCGCCAGCAGCCAAGAGCCCGTTGTAGCGGGACCGCTACGGGGGCAGTACTTC.